Ten or more counts support the clone carrying this T cell receptor beta chain. The target antigen is unknown. Template switching added a universal primer binding site, and final cDNA carried unique molecular identifiers. TCRdb reprocessed the 5' RACE reads with MiXCR, giving one entry per CDR3 protein. Among 1.5 million to 2 million distinct CDR3 sequences listed, less than 35% were seen once. The sample belongs to a study of identical twins. Study findings and constraints: Out-of-frame TCR alpha sharing in monozygotic twins exceeded recombination model predictions. Out-of-frame alpha sequences common to twins were enriched for low generation probability.

Every donor was a healthy Caucasian. The CDR3 totals 18 residues. With V trimmed by 1 base and J by 3 bases, 11 bases remained unmatched. Sequencing was done on a sample of cord blood. This TCR was recovered from a newborn girl in good health. The J gene is TRBJ2-7, the V gene TRBV12-3 or TRBV12-4; TRBD2 aligns across 11 bases. CDR3 nucleotides: TGTGCCAGCAGTTTAGTTGTACTAGCGGGAGAGGGGTACTACGAGCAGTACTTC. Its translation: CASSLVVLAGEGYYEQYF.